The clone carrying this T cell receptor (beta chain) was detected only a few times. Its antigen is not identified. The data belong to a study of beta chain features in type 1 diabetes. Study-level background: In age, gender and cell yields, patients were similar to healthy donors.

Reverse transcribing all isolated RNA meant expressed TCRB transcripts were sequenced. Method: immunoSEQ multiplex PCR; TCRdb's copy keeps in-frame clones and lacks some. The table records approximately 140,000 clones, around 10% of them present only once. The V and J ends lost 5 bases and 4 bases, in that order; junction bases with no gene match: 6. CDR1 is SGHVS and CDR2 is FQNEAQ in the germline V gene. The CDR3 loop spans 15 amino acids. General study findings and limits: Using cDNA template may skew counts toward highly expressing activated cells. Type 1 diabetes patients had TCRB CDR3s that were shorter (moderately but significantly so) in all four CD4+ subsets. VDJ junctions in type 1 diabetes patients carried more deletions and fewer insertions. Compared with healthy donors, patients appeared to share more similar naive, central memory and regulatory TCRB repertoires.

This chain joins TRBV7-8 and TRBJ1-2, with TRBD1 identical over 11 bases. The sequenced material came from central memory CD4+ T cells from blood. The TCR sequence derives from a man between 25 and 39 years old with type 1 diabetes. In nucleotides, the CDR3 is TGTGCCAGCAGCGTATGGACAGGGGGCTCCTATGGCTACACCTTC. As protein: CASSVWTGGSYGYTF.